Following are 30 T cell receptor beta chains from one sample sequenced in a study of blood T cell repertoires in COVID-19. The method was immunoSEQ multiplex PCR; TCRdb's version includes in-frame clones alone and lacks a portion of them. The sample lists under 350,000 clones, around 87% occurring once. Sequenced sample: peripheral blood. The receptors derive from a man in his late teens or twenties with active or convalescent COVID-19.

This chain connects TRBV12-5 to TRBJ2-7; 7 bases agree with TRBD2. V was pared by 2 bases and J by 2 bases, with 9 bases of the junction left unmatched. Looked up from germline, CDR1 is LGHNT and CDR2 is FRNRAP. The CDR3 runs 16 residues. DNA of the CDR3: TGTGCTAGTGGTTTGTCTCGGGGGGAGACTCCCTACGAGCAGTACTTC. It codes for CASGLSRGETPYEQYF.

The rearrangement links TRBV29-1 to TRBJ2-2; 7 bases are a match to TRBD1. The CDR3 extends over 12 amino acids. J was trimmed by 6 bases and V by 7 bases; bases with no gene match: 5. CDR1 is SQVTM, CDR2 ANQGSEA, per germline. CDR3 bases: TGCAGCGGGGGACAGCGGTCCGGGGAGCTGTTTTTT. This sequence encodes CSGGQRSGELFF.

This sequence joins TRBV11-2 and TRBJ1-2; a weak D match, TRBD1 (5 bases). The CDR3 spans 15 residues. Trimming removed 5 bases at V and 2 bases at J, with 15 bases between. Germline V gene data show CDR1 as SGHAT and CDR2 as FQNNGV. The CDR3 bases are TGTGCCAGCAGCACAGCGAGCTCAGGGAACTATGGCTACACCTTC. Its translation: CASSTASSGNYGYTF.

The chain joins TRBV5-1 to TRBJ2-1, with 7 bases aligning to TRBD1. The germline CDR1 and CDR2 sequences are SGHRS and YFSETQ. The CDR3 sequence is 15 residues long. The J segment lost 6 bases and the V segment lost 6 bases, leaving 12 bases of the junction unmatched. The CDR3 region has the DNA TGCGCCAGCATTCCCGGGACAGCACTACCCAATGAGCAGTTCTTC. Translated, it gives CASIPGTALPNEQFF.

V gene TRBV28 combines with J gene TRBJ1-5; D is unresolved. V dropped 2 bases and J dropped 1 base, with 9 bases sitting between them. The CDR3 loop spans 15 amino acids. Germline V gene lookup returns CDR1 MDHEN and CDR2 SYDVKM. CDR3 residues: CASSLEGKSNQPQHF. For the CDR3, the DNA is TGTGCCAGCAGTTTAGAGGGAAAGAGCAATCAGCCCCAGCATTTT.

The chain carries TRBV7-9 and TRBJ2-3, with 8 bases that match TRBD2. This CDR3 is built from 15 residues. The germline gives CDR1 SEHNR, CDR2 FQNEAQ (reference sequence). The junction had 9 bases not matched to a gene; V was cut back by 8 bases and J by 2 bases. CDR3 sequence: CASPRPLADTDTQYF. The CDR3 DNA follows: TGTGCCAGCCCTCGCCCACTAGCGGACACAGATACGCAGTATTTT.

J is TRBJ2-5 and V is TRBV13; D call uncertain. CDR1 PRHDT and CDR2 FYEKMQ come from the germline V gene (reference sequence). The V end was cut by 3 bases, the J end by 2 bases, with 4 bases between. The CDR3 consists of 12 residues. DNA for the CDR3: TGTGCCAGCAGCTTCGGTCAAGAGACCCAGTACTTC. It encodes CASSFGQETQYF.

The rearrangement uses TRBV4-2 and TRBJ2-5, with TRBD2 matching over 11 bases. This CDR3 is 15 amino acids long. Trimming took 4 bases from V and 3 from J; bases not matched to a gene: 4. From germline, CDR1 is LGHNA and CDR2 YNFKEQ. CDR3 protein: CASSLAGLAEETQYF. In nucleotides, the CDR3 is TGTGCCAGCAGCCTAGCGGGACTAGCGGAAGAGACCCAGTACTTC.

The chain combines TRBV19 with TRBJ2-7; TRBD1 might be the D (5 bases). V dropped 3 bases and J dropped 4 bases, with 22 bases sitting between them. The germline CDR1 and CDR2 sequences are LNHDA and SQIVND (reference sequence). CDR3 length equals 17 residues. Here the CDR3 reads CASSIGGQGIPWYEQYF. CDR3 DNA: TGTGCCAGTAGTATTGGTGGGCAGGGTATCCCGTGGTACGAGCAGTACTTC. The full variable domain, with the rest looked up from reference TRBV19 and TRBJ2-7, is DGGITQSPKYLFRKEGQNVTLSCEQNLNHDAMYWYRQDPGQGLRLIYYSQIVNDFQKGDIAEGYSVSREKKESFPLTVTSAQKNPTAFYLCASSIGGQGIPWYEQYFGPGTRLTVT.

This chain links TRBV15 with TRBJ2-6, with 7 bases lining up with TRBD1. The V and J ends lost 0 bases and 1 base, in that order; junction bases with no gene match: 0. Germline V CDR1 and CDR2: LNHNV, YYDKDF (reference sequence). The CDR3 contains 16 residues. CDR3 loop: CATSRDRGSGANVLTF. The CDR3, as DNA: TGTGCCACCAGCAGAGACAGGGGGTCTGGGGCCAACGTCCTGACTTTC.

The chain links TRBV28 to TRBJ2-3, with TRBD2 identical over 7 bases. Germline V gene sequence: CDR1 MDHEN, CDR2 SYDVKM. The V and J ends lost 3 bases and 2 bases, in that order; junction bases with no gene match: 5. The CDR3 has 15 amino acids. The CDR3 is CASSLGRGFTDTQYF. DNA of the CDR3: TGTGCCAGCAGTTTGGGGCGGGGGTTCACAGATACGCAGTATTTT.

CDR3 amino acids: CASSVGGTGTNEQFF. The CDR3 nucleotides are TGTGCCAGCAGCGTAGGGGGGACAGGGACGAATGAGCAGTTCTTC. V gene TRBV9 combines with J gene TRBJ2-1; 9 positions agree with TRBD1. With V trimmed by 0 bases and J by 7 bases, 5 bases remained unmatched. This CDR3 contains 15 residues. Germline loops: CDR1 SGDLS, CDR2 YYNGEE.

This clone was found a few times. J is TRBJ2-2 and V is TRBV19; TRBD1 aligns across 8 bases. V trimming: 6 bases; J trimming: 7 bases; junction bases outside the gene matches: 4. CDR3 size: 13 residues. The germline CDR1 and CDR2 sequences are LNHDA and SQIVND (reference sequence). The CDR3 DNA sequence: TGTGCCAGTAGGGGACAGGTGATCGGGGAGCTGTTTTTT. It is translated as CASRGQVIGELFF.

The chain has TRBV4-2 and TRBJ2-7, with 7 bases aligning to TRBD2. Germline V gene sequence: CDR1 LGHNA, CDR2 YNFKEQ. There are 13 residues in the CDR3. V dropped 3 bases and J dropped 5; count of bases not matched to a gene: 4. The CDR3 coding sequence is TGTGCCAGCAGCCAGGAGCGGGGAAACGAGCAGTACTTC. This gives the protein CASSQERGNEQYF.

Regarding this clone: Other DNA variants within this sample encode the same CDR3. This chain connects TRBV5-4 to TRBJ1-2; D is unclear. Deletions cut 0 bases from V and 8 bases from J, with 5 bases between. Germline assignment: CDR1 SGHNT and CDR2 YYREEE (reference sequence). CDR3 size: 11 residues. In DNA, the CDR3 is TGTGCCAGCAGCTTGGCCGGGGGCTACACCTTC. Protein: CASSLAGGYTF.

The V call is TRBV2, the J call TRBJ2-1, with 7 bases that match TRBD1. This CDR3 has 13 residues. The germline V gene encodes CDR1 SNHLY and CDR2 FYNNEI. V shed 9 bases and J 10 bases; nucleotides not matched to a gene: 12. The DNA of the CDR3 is TGTGCCAGGACAGGGACCGACCTAAGGGAGCAGTTCTTC. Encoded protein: CARTGTDLREQFF.

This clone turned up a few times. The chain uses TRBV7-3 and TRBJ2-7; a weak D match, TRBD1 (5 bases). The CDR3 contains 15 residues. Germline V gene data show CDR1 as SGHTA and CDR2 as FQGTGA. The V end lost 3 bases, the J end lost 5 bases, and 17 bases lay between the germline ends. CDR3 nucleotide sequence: TGTGCCAGCAGCTTCGGGCAGGGAAGCCTAGACGAGCAGTACTTC. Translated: CASSFGQGSLDEQYF.

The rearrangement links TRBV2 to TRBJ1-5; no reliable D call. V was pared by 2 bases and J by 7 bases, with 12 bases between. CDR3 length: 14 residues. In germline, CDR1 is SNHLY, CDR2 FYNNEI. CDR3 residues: CASSERGNGQPQHF. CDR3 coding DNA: TGTGCCAGCAGTGAAAGAGGGAATGGACAGCCCCAGCATTTT.

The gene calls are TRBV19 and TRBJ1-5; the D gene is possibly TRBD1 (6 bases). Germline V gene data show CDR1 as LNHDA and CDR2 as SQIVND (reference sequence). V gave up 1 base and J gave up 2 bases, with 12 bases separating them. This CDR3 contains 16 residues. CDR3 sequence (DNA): TGTGCCAGTAGTATAGGCGACAGGCCAGGCAATCAGCCCCAGCATTTT. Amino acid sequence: CASSIGDRPGNQPQHF. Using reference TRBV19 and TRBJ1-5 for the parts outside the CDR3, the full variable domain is DGGITQSPKYLFRKEGQNVTLSCEQNLNHDAMYWYRQDPGQGLRLIYYSQIVNDFQKGDIAEGYSVSREKKESFPLTVTSAQKNPTAFYLCASSIGDRPGNQPQHFGDGTRLSIL.

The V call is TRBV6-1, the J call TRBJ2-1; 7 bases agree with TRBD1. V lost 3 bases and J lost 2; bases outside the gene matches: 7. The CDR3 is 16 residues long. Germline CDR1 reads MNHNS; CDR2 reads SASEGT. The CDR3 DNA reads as TGTGCCAGCAGTGAGATTGACAGGGAACCCTACAATGAGCAGTTCTTC. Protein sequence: CASSEIDREPYNEQFF.

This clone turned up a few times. As DNA, the CDR3 is TGTGCCAGCAGGGCGCCCAGGGGACAGTTCTCCTATAATTCACCCCTCCACTTT. It specifies CASRAPRGQFSYNSPLHF. The chain carries TRBV2 and TRBJ1-6; 7 bases line up with TRBD1. The ends lost 6 bases at V and 0 bases at J; junction bases unmatched: 11. Germline V lookup: CDR1 SNHLY, CDR2 FYNNEI. The CDR3 spans 18 residues.

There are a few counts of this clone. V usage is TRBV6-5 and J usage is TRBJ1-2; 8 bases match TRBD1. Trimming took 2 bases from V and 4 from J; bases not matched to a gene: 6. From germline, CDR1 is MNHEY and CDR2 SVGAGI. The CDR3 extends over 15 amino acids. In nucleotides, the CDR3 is TGTGCCAGCAGTTACGCGACAGGGGCTCTCTATGGCTACACCTTC. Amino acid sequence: CASSYATGALYGYTF.

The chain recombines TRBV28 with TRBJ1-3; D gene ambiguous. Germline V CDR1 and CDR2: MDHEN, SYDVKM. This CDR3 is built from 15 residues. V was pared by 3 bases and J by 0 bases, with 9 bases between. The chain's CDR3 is CASSLPGISGNTIYF. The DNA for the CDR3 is TGTGCCAGCAGTTTGCCGGGTATCTCTGGAAACACCATATATTTT.

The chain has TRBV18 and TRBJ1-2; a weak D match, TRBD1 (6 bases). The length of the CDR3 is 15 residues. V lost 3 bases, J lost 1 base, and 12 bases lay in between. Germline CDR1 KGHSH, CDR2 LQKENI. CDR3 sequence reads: CASSPGDNHNYGYTF. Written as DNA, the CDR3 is TGTGCCAGCTCACCGGGGGACAATCATAACTATGGCTACACCTTC.

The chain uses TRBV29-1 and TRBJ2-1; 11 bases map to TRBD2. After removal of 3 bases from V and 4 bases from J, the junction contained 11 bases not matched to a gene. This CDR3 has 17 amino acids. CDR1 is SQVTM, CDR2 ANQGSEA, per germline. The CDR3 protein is CSVDGDVLAGVYNEQFF. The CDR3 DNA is TGCAGCGTTGATGGGGACGTACTAGCGGGAGTTTACAATGAGCAGTTCTTC.

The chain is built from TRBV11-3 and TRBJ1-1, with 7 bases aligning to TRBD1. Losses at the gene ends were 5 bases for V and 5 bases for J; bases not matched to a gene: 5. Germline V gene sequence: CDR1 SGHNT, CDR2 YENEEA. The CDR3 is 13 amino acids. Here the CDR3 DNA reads TGTGCCAGCAGCCCCGACAGGGAAACTGAAGCTTTCTTT. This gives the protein CASSPDRETEAFF.

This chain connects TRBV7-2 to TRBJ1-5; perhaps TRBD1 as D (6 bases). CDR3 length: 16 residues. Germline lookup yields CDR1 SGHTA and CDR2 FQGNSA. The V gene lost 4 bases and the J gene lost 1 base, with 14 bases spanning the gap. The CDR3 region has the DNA TGTGCCAGCAGCTCGGTTAGGGACAAGAGCAATCAGCCCCAGCATTTT. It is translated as CASSSVRDKSNQPQHF.

CDR3 region: CASSQYRGNQPQHF. CDR3 nucleotide sequence: TGTGCCAGTAGCCAGTACCGGGGCAATCAGCCCCAGCATTTT. The chain uses TRBV19 and TRBJ1-5; D is uncertain. The CDR3 is 14 residues long. V dropped 6 bases and J dropped 2 bases, with 11 bases sitting between them. Germline-derived CDR1 and CDR2 are LNHDA and SQIVND (reference sequence). Combining the CDR3 with reference TRBV19 and TRBJ1-5 gives the whole variable domain DGGITQSPKYLFRKEGQNVTLSCEQNLNHDAMYWYRQDPGQGLRLIYYSQIVNDFQKGDIAEGYSVSREKKESFPLTVTSAQKNPTAFYLCASSQYRGNQPQHFGDGTRLSIL.

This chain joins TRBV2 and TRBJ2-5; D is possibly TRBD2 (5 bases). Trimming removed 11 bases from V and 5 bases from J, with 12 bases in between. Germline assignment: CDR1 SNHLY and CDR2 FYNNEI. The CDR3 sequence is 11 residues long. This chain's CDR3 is CALKRGETQYF. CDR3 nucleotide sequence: TGTGCCTTGAAACGAGGGGAGACCCAGTACTTC.

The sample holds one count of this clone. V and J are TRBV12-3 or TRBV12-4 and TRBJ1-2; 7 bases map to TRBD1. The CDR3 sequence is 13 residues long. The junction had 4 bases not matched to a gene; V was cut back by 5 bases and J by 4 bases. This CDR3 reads CASSADRVYGYTF. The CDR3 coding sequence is TGTGCCAGCAGTGCTGACAGGGTCTATGGCTACACCTTC.